This entry features one T cell receptor (beta chain) sequence. This entry is derived from a study of long-term antiretroviral therapy in people with HIV. V was clipped by 3 bases and J by 5 bases; unmatched bases: 11. The CDR3 sequence is 16 residues long. Germline-derived CDR1 and CDR2 are SGDLS and YYNGEE. The assay used was immunoSEQ (version v3.0), run at survey level. Sequencing used immunoSEQ multiplex PCR; TCRdb keeps in-frame clones, though not all of them. The table shows some 9,700 clones, with 70% to 80% occurring only once. This sample comprised unsorted PBMCs, obtained 1.8 years before starting antiretroviral therapy. This chain joins TRBV9 and TRBJ2-1; TRBD2 agrees at 7 bases. The TCR originated in a middle-aged man with HIV. The CDR3 nucleotides are TGTGCCAGCAGCGCGGGCCGAGTTCTAGCGGACAATGAGCAGTTCTTC. Its protein product is CASSAGRVLADNEQFF.